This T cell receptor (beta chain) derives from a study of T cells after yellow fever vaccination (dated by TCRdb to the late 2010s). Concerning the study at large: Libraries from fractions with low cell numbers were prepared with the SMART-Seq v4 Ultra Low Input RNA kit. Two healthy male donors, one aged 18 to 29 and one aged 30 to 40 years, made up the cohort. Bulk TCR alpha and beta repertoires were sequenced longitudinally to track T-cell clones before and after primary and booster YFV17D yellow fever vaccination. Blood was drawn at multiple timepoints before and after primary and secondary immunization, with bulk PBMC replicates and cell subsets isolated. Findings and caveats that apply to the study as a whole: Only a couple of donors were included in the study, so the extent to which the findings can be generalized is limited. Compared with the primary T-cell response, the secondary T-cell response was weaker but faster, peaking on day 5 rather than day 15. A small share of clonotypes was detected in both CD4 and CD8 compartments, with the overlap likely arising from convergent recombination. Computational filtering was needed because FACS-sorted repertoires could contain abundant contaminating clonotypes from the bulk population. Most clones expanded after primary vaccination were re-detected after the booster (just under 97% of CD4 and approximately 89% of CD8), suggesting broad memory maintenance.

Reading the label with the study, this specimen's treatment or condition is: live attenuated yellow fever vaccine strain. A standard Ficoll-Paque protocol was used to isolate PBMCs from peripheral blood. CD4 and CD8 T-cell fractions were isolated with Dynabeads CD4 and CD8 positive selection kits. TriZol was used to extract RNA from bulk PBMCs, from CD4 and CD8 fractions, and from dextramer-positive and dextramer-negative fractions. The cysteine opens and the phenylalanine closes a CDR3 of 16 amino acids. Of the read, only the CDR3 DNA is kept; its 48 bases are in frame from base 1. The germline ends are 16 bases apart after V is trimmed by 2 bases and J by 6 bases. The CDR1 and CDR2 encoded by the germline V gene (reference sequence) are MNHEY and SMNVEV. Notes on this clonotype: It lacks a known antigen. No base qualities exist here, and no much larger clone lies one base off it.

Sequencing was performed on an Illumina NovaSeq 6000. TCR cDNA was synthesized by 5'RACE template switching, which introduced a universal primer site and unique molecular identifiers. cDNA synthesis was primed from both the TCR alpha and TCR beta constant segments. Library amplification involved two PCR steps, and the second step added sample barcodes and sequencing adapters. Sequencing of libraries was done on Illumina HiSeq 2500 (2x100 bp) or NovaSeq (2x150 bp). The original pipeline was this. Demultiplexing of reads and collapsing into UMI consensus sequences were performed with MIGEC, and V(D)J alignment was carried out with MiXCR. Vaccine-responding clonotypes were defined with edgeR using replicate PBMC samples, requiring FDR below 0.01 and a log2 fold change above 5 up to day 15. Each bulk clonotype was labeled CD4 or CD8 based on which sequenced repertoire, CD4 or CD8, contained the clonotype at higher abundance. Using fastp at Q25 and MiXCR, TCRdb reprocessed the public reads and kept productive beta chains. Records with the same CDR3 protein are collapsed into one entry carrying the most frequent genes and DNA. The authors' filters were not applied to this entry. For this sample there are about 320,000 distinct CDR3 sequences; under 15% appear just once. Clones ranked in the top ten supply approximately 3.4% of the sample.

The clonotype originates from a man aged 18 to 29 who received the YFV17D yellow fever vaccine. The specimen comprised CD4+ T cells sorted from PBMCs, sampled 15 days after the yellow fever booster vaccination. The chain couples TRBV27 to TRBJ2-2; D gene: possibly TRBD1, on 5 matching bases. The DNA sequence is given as TGTGCCAGCAGTTTAAGTACCAGGGATCGGGCCGGGGAGCTGTTTTTT. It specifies CASSLSTRDRAGELFF.